This T cell receptor (beta chain) appears in the sequencing data of a study of read filtering for tumor transcriptome and immune sequencing. This library used around 400 ng RNA and molecular barcoded adaptors spanning alpha/delta and beta/gamma chains. TCRdb independently ran MiXCR on the reads; one entry per CDR3 protein. Of some 41,000 distinct CDR3 sequences listed, 13% are singletons. V was shortened by 5 bases and J by 3 bases, with 8 bases between the two germline ends. From germline, CDR1 is SEHNR and CDR2 FQNEAQ (reference sequence). This CDR3 has 13 residues. Many counts were recorded for this clonotype.

This TCR was recovered from a donor over 35 with multiple myeloma. The chain is built from TRBV7-9 and TRBJ2-1; tentative D call: TRBD2 (5 bases). The source material was a population of CD138-negative cells sorted from bone marrow. CDR3 in DNA: TGTGCCAGCAGCCCCACTAGCTACAATGAGCAGTTCTTC. It codes for CASSPTSYNEQFF.